These 24 T cell receptor beta chains were all obtained from the same sample, sequenced in a study of Graves' ophthalmopathy and Graves' hyperthyroidism. For repertoire sequencing, the TCR beta CDR3 regions were amplified from RNA transcripts. First-round RT-PCR used HTBI primers; second-round multiplex PCR followed. TCRdb re-called the multiplex PCR reads with MiXCR, one entry per CDR3 protein. The sample consists of some 1.1 million distinct CDR3 sequences, roughly 35% of them appearing once. The sample was peripheral blood or thyroid tissue (not recorded which). The source is an adult man with Graves' hyperthyroidism.

This clonotype was picked up many times. V is TRBV29-1 and J is TRBJ1-3; 11 bases fit TRBD1. This CDR3 region has 13 residues. Per germline, CDR1 SQVTM and CDR2 ANQGSEA. V shed 3 bases and J 7 bases; nucleotides not matched to a gene: 2. In nucleotides, the CDR3 is TGCAGCGTTGACGGACAGGGGGCGAACACCATATATTTT. This encodes CSVDGQGANTIYF. The full variable domain, with the rest looked up from reference TRBV29-1 and TRBJ1-3, is SAVISQKPSRDICQRGTSLTIQCQVDSQVTMMFWYRQQPGQSLTLIATANQGSEATYESGFVIDKFPISRPNLTFSTLTVSNMSPEDSSIYLCSVDGQGANTIYFGEGSWLTVV.

This clonotype was picked up a small number of times. The chain has TRBV2 and TRBJ1-5, with a weak D call TRBD1 (5 bases). The germline V and J ends were trimmed by 3 bases and 6 bases, with 15 bases remaining between them. CDR1 is SNHLY, CDR2 FYNNEI, per germline. The CDR3 is 15 residues long. The CDR3 sequence is CASSESGPLGQPQHF. In nucleotides, the CDR3 is TGTGCCAGCAGTGAGTCAGGGCCCCTGGGTCAGCCCCAGCATTTT.

This clonotype was found many times. The chain combines TRBV10-3 with TRBJ2-7; 10 bases line up with TRBD2. Germline V gene lookup returns CDR1 ENHRY and CDR2 SYGVKD. CDR3 size: 15 residues. After removal of 4 bases from V and 3 bases from J, the junction contained 6 bases not matched to a gene. As DNA, the CDR3 is TGTGCCATCAGTGGGTCTAGCGGGAGTAACTACGAGCAGTACTTC. It yields the protein CAISGSSGSNYEQYF.

This clonotype was detected ten times or more. The V call is TRBV11-2, the J call TRBJ2-7; a weak D match, TRBD1 (6 bases). Trimming removed 5 bases from V and 10 bases from J, with 21 bases in between. Germline V gene lookup returns CDR1 SGHAT and CDR2 FQNNGV. This CDR3 spans 14 amino acids. The CDR3 bases are TGTGCCAGCAGCGACGGGACACAATATTTACCACAGTACTTC. Its protein is CASSDGTQYLPQYF. Variable domain in full (rest from reference TRBV11-2 and TRBJ2-7): EAGVAQSPRYKIIEKRQSVAFWCNPISGHATLYWYQQILGQGPKLLIQFQNNGVVDDSQLPKDRFSAERLKGVDSTLKIQPAKLEDSAVYLCASSDGTQYLPQYFGPGTRLTVT.

This clonotype was seen a handful of times. This chain links TRBV5-1 with TRBJ1-2; a possible D gene is TRBD1 (5 bases). CDR1 and CDR2 (germline): SGHRS, YFSETQ. This CDR3 has 13 amino acids. Trimming took off 7 bases at V and 4 bases at J, with 14 bases between the two ends. The CDR3 spells CASRQSGRYGYTF. The CDR3, as DNA: TGCGCCAGCCGCCAGTCGGGGCGCTATGGCTACACCTTC. Full variable domain (outside the CDR3, taken from reference TRBV5-1 and TRBJ1-2): KAGVTQTPRYLIKTRGQQVTLSCSPISGHRSVSWYQQTPGQGLQFLFEYFSETQRNKGNFPGRFSGRQFSNSRSEMNVSTLELGDSALYLCASRQSGRYGYTFGSGTRLTVV.

This sequence joins TRBV4-1 and TRBJ2-2; unclear D gene. This CDR3 has 13 amino acids. Germline V gives CDR1 MGHRA, CDR2 YSYEKL. V lost 2 bases and J 7 bases, leaving 8 bases between the germline ends. The CDR3 nucleotides read TGCGCCAGCAGCCAACGGGCGGTCGGGGAGCTGTTTTTT. It is translated as CASSQRAVGELFF.

In this sample, this clonotype turned up many times. The V and J genes are TRBV7-6 and TRBJ1-4; no firm D call. CDR1 and CDR2 (germline): SGHVS, FNYEAQ. V lost 0 bases and J lost 8, with 10 bases in between. This CDR3 is 14 amino acids long. The CDR3 DNA is TGTGCCAGCAGCTTAGCTTCTGATGGGGAAAAACTGTTTTTT. Amino acids: CASSLASDGEKLFF.

This clonotype occurred once. The CDR3 is CASSEHDSFTYF. The CDR3 bases are TGCGCCAGCAGTGAGCACGACTCCTTCACCTACTTC. This chain joins TRBV10-2 and TRBJ2-7; D uncertain. Germline V CDR1 and CDR2: WSHSY, SAAADI. Trimming shortened V by 2 bases and J by 13 bases, and 15 bases separated the two germline ends. The CDR3 loop spans 12 amino acids.

This clonotype was seen repeatedly, ten times or more. J is TRBJ1-2 and V is TRBV7-2, with D uncertain. This CDR3 contains 13 residues. The germline CDR1 and CDR2 sequences are SGHTA and FQGNSA. V shed 5 bases and J shed 4 bases, with 11 bases lying between them. In DNA, the CDR3 is TGTGCCAGCAGCCGCGTCGAGGGCTATGGCTACACCTTC. It specifies CASSRVEGYGYTF.

The chain's CDR3 is CASSSQGTGVTGELFF. The DNA for the CDR3 is TGTGCCAGCAGTTCCCAGGGGACAGGGGTAACAGGGGAGCTGTTTTTT. The chain is built from TRBV7-3 and TRBJ2-2; 10 bases fit TRBD1. CDR1 SGHTA and CDR2 FQGTGA come from the germline V gene. The CDR3 is 16 residues long. V gave up 6 bases and J gave up 8 bases; unmatched junction bases: 12.

The rearrangement uses TRBV20-1 and TRBJ2-7; D is unresolved. Trimming cost V 3 bases and J 13 bases, with 7 bases left between them. The CDR3 is 8 residues long. CDR1 DFQATT and CDR2 SNEGSKA come from the germline V gene (reference sequence). For the CDR3, the DNA is TGCAGTGCTAGTCCCGACTACTTC. Amino acids: CSASPDYF.

This clonotype showed up just a few times. This chain joins TRBV20-1 and TRBJ2-5, with TRBD2 as a possible D gene (5 bases). The CDR3 is made up of 14 amino acids. With 0 bases removed from V and 5 bases from J, the gap between germline ends came to 13 bases. Germline lookup yields CDR1 DFQATT and CDR2 SNEGSKA (reference sequence). CDR3 amino acids: CSARETSRRETQYF. CDR3 nucleotides: TGCAGTGCTAGAGAAACGAGTAGGAGGGAGACCCAGTACTTC.

This chain joins TRBV7-2 and TRBJ2-5; D might be TRBD1 (5 bases). The CDR3 is 16 residues long. The V gene lost 5 bases and the J gene lost 1 base, with 17 bases spanning the gap. Germline CDR1 and CDR2: SGHTA and FQGNSA. The CDR3 sequence is CASSQDRLRGQETQYF. CDR3 DNA: TGTGCCAGCAGCCAAGATCGGTTAAGGGGCCAAGAGACCCAGTACTTC.

This clonotype was observed many times. V gene TRBV20-1 combines with J gene TRBJ2-7, with D possibly called TRBD1 or TRBD2 (5 bases each). The V end was cut by 1 base, the J end by 1 base, with 11 bases between. Looked up from germline, CDR1 is DFQATT and CDR2 is SNEGSKA (reference sequence). The CDR3 spans 14 residues. CDR3 nucleotides: TGCAGTGCTAGAGGGGGACGATTATCCTACGAGCAGTACTTC. Its translation is CSARGGRLSYEQYF.

This chain links TRBV9 with TRBJ1-5, with 11 positions matching TRBD1. Unmatched junction bases numbered 5, after V lost 3 bases and J lost 3 bases. CDR3 length: 16 residues. Germline CDR1 and CDR2: SGDLS and YYNGEE. CDR3 sequence: CASSAGQGALNQPQHF. Written as DNA, the CDR3 is TGTGCCAGCAGCGCCGGACAGGGGGCGCTCAATCAGCCCCAGCATTTT.

The chain recombines TRBV7-8 with TRBJ1-2, with TRBD1 as a possible D gene (5 bases). Trimming left V 5 bases short and J 5 bases short, with 18 bases between. CDR1 is SGHVS and CDR2 is FQNEAQ in the germline V gene. This CDR3 contains 15 residues. The CDR3 sequence: CASSHLGGAIYGYTF. The CDR3 region has the DNA TGTGCCAGCAGCCACCTTGGAGGGGCGATTTATGGCTACACCTTC. The full variable domain, in which reference TRBV7-8 and TRBJ1-2 provide the parts outside the CDR3, is GAGVSQSPRYKVAKRGQDVALRCDPISGHVSLFWYQQALGQGPEFLTYFQNEAQLDKSGLPSDRFFAERPEGSVSTLKIQRTQQEDSAVYLCASSHLGGAIYGYTFGSGTRLTVV.

The rearrangement links TRBV7-8 to TRBJ1-5, with D hard to call. The CDR3 runs 16 residues. Between the trimmed V and J ends, which lost 5 bases and 2 bases, there was a span of 16 bases. Per germline, CDR1 SGHVS and CDR2 FQNEAQ. This CDR3 is CASSAPGSGRNQPQHF. The CDR3 DNA sequence: TGTGCCAGCAGCGCCCCCGGTAGTGGACGCAATCAGCCCCAGCATTTT.

The chain couples TRBV4-3 to TRBJ1-4, with unresolved D. The CDR3 sequence is 12 residues long. CDR1 and CDR2 (germline): LGHNA, YSLEER. The ends were cut back, 0 bases at V and 12 bases at J, with 8 bases in the middle. The CDR3 nucleotides read TGCGCCAGCAGCCAAGAGGGCGGGCAACTGTTTTTT. Translated: CASSQEGGQLFF.

The chain has TRBV20-1 and TRBJ1-1; D is unclear. The CDR3 totals 12 residues. Trimming cost V 0 bases and J 6 bases, with 8 bases left between them. Germline V lookup: CDR1 DFQATT, CDR2 SNEGSKA (reference sequence). CDR3 sequence reads: CSARDRTPEAFF. DNA for the CDR3: TGCAGTGCTAGAGATCGGACCCCTGAAGCTTTCTTT.

This clonotype was counted at least ten times. The V call is TRBV5-1, the J call TRBJ1-1, with D unclear. This CDR3 has 13 residues. Germline CDR1 reads SGHRS; CDR2 reads YFSETQ. V dropped 4 bases and J dropped 3 bases, with 10 bases sitting between them. CDR3 protein: CASSQDGYTEAFF. The CDR3 region has the DNA TGCGCCAGCAGCCAGGACGGGTACACTGAAGCTTTCTTT. Looking up the rest from reference TRBV5-1 and TRBJ1-1 gives the full variable domain: KAGVTQTPRYLIKTRGQQVTLSCSPISGHRSVSWYQQTPGQGLQFLFEYFSETQRNKGNFPGRFSGRQFSNSRSEMNVSTLELGDSALYLCASSQDGYTEAFFGQGTRLTVV.

The chain uses TRBV20-1 and TRBJ2-2; D gene ambiguous. The germline V gene encodes CDR1 DFQATT and CDR2 SNEGSKA (reference sequence). The V end lost 1 base, the J end lost 3 bases, and 9 bases lay between the germline ends. This CDR3 is 14 amino acids long. This CDR3 is CSARGIRYTGELFF. The DNA of the CDR3 is TGCAGTGCTAGAGGGATCAGGTACACCGGGGAGCTGTTTTTT.

The chain is built from TRBV5-4 and TRBJ2-7, with 7 bases matching TRBD1. Germline V gives CDR1 SGHNT, CDR2 YYREEE (reference sequence). Trimming removed 0 bases from V and 6 bases from J; junction bases left unmatched: 9. The CDR3 contains 15 residues. CDR3 sequence: CASSLGGQAPSEQYF. Here the CDR3 DNA reads TGTGCCAGCAGCTTGGGTGGACAGGCCCCTTCCGAGCAGTACTTC. The full variable domain, its missing parts supplied by reference TRBV5-4 and TRBJ2-7, is ETGVTQSPTHLIKTRGQQVTLRCSSQSGHNTVSWYQQALGQGPQFIFQYYREEENGRGNFPPRFSGLQFPNYSSELNVNALELDDSALYLCASSLGGQAPSEQYFGPGTRLTVT.

On this clonotype itself: This may arise from a read error, as a much more abundant clone is one base away. The CDR3, as DNA: TGCGCCAGCAGCCCCGCCGCGGGGAGGTCTGAAACTTTCTTT. The encoded protein is CASSPAAGRSETFF. The chain carries TRBV5-1 and TRBJ1-1; D uncertain. This CDR3 comprises 14 residues. CDR1 is SGHRS, CDR2 YFSETQ, per germline.

The chain employs TRBV15 and TRBJ1-6, with D possibly matching TRBD1 (5 bases). In germline, CDR1 is LNHNV, CDR2 YYDKDF (reference sequence). Deletions cut 3 bases from V and 7 bases from J, with 13 bases between. This CDR3 contains 15 residues. CDR3 residues: CATSSAAGRNSPLHF. Here the CDR3 DNA reads TGTGCCACCAGCAGTGCGGCGGGGCGGAATTCACCCCTCCACTTT.